Given below is one T cell receptor (beta chain) in context. This clone has a count of ten or more. Its target antigen remains unknown. There are no base qualities to consult, and no much larger clone falls within one base. Libraries were made using PCR. The sequencing machine was an Illumina HiSeq 4000. High-throughput sequencing was used to profile the CDR3 region of the TCR beta-chain in every patient. The authors' analysis ran thus. The researchers built a classifier to tell apart papillary thyroid cancer patients with distant metastasis, based on CDR3 differences among clinicopathological groups. To measure repertoire diversity the researchers used the Shannon index, while the Morisita-Horn index served to gauge how similar the tumor and blood repertoires were. The public sequencing data were trimmed at Q25 with fastp and processed into clonotypes with MiXCR by TCRdb, which kept only in-frame beta chains. The V and J calls and clone size come from TCRdb's table, not from the authors' own analysis. The sample contains some 10,000 clones, roughly an eighth of them found a single time. Roughly an eighth of the sample is held by the ten biggest clonotypes.

The CDR3 sequence holds 18 residues, the cysteine and phenylalanine included. The retained sequence is limited to the CDR3, 54 bases, with the frame set at the first base. The germline V and J ends show losses of 0 bases and 1 base respectively, and no gene match explains 9 bases of the junction. From the germline V gene, CDR1 is SGHDT and CDR2 is YYEEEE. This entry is derived from a study of metastatic and nonmetastatic thyroid tumors (TCRdb year 2020). Describing the broader study: Repertoires from peripheral blood and from tumor or nodule tissue samples of malignant and benign thyroid patients were compared.

Overall study results and their limits: In both blood and tumor samples, malignant tumors were reported to have significantly higher TCR beta diversity than benign nodules.

No patient had received any treatment before thyroid surgery. Using T-cell receptor beta sequencing, the researchers looked back retrospectively at clinical samples from patients, gathered between the early 2010s and the late 2010s. The chain employs TRBV5-6 and TRBJ1-5; the central 8 bases match TRBD1. The TCR was taken from a female donor with papillary thyroid cancer or a benign thyroid nodule (not recorded which). Some clones in this sample may be carry-over from other donors' samples. The sample taken for sequencing was blood. The DNA is TGTGCCAGCAGCTTGGGCCAGGGGGCGTTAGGGAGCAATCAGCCCCAGCATTTT. It encodes CASSLGQGALGSNQPQHF.